This TCR beta chain was obtained from a study of Graves' ophthalmopathy and Graves' hyperthyroidism. This clonotype was picked up many times. Germline CDR1 reads LNHDA; CDR2 reads SQIVND (reference sequence). Trimming shortened V by 7 bases and J by 5 bases, and 12 bases separated the two germline ends. The CDR3 is made up of 12 amino acids. Amplification of the TCR beta CDR3 regions used RNA transcripts (as template). In the first round, RT-PCR was carried out with HTBI primers, and a multiplex PCR formed the second round. TCRdb processed the multiplex PCR reads anew with MiXCR; each CDR3 protein has one entry. Of about 400,000 distinct CDR3 sequences listed, around 20% are singletons.

The genes are TRBV19 and TRBJ2-7; TRBD2 might be the D (5 bases). Sequenced material: peripheral blood. This clonotype was obtained from a woman aged 18-30 years with Graves' ophthalmopathy. CDR3 nucleotides: TGTGCCAGTACCGACCTCGGGGACGAGCAGTACTTC. Amino acid sequence: CASTDLGDEQYF.